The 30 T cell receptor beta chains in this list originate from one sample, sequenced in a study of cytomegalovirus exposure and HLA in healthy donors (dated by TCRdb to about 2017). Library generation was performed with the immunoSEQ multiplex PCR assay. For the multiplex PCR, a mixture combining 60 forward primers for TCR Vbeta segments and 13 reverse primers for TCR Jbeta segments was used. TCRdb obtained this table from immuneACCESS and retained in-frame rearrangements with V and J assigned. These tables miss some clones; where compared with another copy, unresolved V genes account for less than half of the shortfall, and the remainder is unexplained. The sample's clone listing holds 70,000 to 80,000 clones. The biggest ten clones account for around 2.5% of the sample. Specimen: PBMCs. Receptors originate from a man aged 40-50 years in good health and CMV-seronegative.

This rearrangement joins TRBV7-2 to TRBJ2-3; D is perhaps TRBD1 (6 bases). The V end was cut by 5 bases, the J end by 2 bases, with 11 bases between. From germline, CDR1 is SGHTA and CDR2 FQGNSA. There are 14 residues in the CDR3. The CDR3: CASSRGQTTDTQYF. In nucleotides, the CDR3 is TGTGCCAGCAGCCGCGGACAGACCACAGATACGCAGTATTTT. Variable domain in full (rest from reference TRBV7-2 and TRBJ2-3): GAGVSQSPSNKVTEKGKDVELRCDPISGHTALYWYRQSLGQGLEFLIYFQGNSAPDKSGLPSDRFSAERTGGSVSTLTIQRTQQEDSAVYLCASSRGQTTDTQYFGPGTRLTVL.

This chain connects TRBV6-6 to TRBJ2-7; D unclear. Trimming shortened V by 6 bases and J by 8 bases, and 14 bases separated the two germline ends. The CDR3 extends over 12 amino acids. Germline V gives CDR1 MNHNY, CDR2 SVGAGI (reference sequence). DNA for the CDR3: TGTGCCAGCAGCTCCCCTCTTTTTCAGCAGTACTTC. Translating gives CASSSPLFQQYF.

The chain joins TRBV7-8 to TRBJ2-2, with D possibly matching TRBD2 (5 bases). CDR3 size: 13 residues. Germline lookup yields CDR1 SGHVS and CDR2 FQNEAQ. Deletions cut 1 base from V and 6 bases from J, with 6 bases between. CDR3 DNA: TGTGCCAGCAGCTTAGGACTATCCGGGGAGCTGTTTTTT. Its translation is CASSLGLSGELFF.

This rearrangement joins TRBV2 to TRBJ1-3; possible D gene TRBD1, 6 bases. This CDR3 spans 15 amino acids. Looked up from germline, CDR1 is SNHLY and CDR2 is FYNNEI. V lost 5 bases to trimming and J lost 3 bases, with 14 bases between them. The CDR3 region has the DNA TGTGCCAGCAGTTTGACCGGGACAAGTGGAAACACCATATATTTT. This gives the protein CASSLTGTSGNTIYF.

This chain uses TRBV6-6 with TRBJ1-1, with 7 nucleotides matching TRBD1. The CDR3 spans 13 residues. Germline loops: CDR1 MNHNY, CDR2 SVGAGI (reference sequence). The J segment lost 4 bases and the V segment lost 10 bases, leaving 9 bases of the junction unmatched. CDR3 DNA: TGTGCCACCAAAGGCCAGGGGGGCACTGAAGCTTTCTTT. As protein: CATKGQGGTEAFF.

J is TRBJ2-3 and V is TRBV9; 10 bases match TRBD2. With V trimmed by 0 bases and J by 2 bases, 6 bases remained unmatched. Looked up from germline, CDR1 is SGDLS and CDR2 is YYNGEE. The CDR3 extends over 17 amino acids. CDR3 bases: TGTGCCAGCAGCGTAGGGCAAGCGGGGGGGATCACAGATACGCAGTATTTT. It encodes CASSVGQAGGITDTQYF.

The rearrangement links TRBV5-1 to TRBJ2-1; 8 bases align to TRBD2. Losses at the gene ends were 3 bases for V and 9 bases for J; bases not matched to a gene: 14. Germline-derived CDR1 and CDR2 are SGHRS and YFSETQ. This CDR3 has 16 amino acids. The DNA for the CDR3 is TGCGCCAGCAGCTCTTTATCCGGGGGGGAGGCAAGTGAGCAGTTCTTC. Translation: CASSSLSGGEASEQFF.

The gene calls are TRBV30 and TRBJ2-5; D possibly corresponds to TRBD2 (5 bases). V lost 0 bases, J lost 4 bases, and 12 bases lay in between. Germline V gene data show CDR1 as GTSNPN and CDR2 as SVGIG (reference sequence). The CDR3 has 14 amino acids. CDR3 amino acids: CAWSVGSLSETQYF. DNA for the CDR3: TGTGCCTGGAGTGTGGGGAGCTTGTCAGAGACCCAGTACTTC.

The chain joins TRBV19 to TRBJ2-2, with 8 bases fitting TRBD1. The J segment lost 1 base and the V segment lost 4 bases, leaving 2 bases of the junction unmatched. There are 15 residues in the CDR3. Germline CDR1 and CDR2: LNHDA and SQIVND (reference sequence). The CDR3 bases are TGTGCCAGTAGTACCGGGACAGGGAACACCGGGGAGCTGTTTTTT. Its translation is CASSTGTGNTGELFF.

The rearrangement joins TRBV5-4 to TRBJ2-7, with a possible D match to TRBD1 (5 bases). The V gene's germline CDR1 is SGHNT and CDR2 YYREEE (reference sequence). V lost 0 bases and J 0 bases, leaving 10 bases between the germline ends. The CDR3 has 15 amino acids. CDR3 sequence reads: CASSLAGTGSYEQYF. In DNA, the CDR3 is TGTGCCAGCAGCTTGGCCGGCACAGGCTCCTACGAGCAGTACTTC.

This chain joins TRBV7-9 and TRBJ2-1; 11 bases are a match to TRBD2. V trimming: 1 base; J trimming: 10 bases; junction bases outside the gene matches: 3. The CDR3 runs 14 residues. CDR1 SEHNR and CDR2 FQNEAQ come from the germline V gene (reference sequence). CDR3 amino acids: CASSLEPSGGEQFF. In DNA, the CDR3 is TGTGCCAGCAGCTTAGAACCTAGCGGGGGGGAGCAGTTCTTC.

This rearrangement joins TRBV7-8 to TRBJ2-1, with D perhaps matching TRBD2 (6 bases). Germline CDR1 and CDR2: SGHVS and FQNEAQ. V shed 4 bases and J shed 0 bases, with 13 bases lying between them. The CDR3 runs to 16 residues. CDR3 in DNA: TGTGCCAGCAGCTCCTTCCGGGGGATCTCCTACAATGAGCAGTTCTTC. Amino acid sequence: CASSSFRGISYNEQFF. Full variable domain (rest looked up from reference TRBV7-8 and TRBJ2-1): GAGVSQSPRYKVAKRGQDVALRCDPISGHVSLFWYQQALGQGPEFLTYFQNEAQLDKSGLPSDRFFAERPEGSVSTLKIQRTQQEDSAVYLCASSSFRGISYNEQFFGPGTRLTVL.

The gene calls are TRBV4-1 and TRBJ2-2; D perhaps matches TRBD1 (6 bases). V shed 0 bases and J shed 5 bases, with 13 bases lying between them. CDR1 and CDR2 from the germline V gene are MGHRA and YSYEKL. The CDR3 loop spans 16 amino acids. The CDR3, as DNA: TGCGCCAGCAGCCAAGATGAAACAGGGACAACCGGGGAGCTGTTTTTT. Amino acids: CASSQDETGTTGELFF.

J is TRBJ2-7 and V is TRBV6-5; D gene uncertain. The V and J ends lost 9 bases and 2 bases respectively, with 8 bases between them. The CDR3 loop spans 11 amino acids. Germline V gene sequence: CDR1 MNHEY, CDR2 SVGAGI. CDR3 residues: CASSSAYEQYF. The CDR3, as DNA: TGTGCCAGTTCAAGCGCCTACGAGCAGTACTTC.

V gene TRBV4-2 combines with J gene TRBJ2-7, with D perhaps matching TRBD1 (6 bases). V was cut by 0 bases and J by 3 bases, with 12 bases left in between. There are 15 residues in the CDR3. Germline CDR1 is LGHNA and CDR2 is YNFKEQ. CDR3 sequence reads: CASSQDRGSFYEQYF. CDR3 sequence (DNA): TGTGCCAGCAGCCAAGACAGGGGCTCCTTCTACGAGCAGTACTTC.

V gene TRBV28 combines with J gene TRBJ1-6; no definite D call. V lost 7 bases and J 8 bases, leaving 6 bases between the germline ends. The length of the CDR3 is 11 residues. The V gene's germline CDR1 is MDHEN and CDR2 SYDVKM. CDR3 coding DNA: TGTGCCAGCAAGAGGGATTCACCCCTCCACTTT. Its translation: CASKRDSPLHF.

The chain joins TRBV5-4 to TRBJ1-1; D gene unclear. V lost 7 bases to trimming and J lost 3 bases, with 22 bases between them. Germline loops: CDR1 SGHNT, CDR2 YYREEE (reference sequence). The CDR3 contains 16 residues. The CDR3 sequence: CASGPRTERVDTEAFF. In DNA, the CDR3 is TGTGCCAGCGGACCACGTACGGAGAGGGTCGACACTGAAGCTTTCTTT.

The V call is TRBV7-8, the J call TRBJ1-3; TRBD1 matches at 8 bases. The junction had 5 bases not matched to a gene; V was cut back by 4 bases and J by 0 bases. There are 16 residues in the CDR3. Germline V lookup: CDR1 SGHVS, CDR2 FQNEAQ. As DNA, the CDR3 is TGTGCCAGCAGCTCCCCGGGACAGGACTCTGGAAACACCATATATTTT. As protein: CASSSPGQDSGNTIYF.

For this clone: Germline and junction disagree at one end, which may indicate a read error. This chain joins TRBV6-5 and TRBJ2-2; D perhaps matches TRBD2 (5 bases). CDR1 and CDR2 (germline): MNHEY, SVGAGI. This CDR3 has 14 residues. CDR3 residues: CASSLREGTRELFF. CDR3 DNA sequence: TGTGCCAGCAGTTTACGCGAGGGCACCCGGGAGCTGTTTTTT.

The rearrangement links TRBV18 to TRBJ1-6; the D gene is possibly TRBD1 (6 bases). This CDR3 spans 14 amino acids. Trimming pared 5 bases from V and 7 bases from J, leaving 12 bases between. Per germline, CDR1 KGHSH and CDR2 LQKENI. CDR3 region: CASSVQGTNSPLHF. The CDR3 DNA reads TGTGCCAGCTCAGTCCAGGGGACCAATTCACCCCTCCACTTT.

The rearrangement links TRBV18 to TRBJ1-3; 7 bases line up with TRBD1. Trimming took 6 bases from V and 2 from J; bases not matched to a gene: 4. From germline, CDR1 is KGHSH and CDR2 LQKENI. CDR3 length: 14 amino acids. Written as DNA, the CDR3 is TGTGCCAGCTCGTTCGACAGGGCTGGAAACACCATATATTTT. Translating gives CASSFDRAGNTIYF.

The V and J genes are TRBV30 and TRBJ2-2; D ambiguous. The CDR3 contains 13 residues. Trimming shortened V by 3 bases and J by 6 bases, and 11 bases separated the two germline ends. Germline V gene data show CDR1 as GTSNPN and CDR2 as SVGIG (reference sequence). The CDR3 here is CAWRPNSPGELFF. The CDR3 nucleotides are TGTGCCTGGAGGCCGAATAGCCCCGGGGAGCTGTTTTTT.

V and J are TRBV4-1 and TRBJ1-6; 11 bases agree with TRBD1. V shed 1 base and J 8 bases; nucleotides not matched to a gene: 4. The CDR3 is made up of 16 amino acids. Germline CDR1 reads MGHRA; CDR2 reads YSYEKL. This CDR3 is CASSQVDRGRDSPLHF. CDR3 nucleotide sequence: TGCGCCAGCAGCCAAGTGGACAGGGGGCGGGATTCACCCCTCCACTTT.

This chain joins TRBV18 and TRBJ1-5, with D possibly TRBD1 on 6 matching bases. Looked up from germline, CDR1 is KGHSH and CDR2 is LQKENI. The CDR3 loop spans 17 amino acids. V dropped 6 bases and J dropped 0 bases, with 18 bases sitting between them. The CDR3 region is CASSPRGQSNSNQPQHF. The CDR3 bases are TGTGCCAGCTCTCCTAGAGGACAGTCGAATAGCAATCAGCCCCAGCATTTT.

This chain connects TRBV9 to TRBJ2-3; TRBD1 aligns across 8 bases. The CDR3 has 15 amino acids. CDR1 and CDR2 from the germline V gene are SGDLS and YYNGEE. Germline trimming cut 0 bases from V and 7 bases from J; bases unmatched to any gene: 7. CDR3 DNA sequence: TGTGCCAGCAGCGTAGCGGACCAGGGGGCGAATACGCAGTATTTT. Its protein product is CASSVADQGANTQYF.

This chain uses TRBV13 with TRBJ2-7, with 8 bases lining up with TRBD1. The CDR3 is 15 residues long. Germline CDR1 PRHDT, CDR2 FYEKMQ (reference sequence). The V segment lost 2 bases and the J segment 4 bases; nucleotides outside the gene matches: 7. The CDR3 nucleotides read TGTGCCAGCAGCTTACAGGGGGCGCGGGGATACGAGCAGTACTTC. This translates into CASSLQGARGYEQYF.

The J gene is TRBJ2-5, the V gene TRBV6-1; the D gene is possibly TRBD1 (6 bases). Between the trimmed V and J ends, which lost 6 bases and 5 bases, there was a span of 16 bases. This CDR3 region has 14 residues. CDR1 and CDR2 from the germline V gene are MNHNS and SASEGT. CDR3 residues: CASSPAGVGETQYF. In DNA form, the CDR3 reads TGTGCCAGCAGCCCTGCAGGGGTTGGGGAGACCCAGTACTTC.

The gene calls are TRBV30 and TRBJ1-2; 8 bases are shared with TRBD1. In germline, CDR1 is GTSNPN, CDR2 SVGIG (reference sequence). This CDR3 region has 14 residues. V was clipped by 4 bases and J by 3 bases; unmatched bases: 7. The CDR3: CAWKAGDRYYGYTF. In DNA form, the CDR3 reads TGTGCCTGGAAGGCGGGGGACAGGTACTATGGCTACACCTTC.

CDR3 coding DNA: TGCGCCAGCAGCTTGACTAACACCGGGGAGCTGTTTTTT. Translation: CASSLTNTGELFF. The chain uses TRBV5-1 and TRBJ2-2, with D hard to call. Deletions cut 1 base from V and 2 bases from J, with 3 bases between. The germline gives CDR1 SGHRS, CDR2 YFSETQ. This CDR3 spans 13 amino acids.

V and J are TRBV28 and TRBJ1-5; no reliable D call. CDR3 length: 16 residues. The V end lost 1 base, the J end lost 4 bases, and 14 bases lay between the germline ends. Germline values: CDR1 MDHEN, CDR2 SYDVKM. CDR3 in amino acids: CASSLYRERVNQPQHF. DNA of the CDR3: TGTGCCAGCAGTTTATATCGGGAGCGGGTGAATCAGCCCCAGCATTTT.